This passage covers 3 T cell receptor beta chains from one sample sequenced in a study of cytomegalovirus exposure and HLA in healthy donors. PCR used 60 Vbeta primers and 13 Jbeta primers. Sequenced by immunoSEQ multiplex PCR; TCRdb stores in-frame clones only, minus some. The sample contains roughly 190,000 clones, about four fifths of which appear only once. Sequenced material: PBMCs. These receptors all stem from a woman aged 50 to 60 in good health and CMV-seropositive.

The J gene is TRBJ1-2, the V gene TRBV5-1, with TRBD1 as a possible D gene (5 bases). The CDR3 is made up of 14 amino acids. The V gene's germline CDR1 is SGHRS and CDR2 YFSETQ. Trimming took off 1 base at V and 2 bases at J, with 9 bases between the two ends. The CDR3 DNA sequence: TGCGCCAGCAGCTTGTCCCAGGGCAACTATGGCTACACCTTC. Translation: CASSLSQGNYGYTF. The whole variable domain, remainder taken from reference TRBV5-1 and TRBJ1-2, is KAGVTQTPRYLIKTRGQQVTLSCSPISGHRSVSWYQQTPGQGLQFLFEYFSETQRNKGNFPGRFSGRQFSNSRSEMNVSTLELGDSALYLCASSLSQGNYGYTFGSGTRLTVV.

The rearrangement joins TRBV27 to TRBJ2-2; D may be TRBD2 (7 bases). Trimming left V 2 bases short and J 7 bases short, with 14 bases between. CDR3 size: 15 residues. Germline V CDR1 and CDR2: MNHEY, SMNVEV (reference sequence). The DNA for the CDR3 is TGTGCCAGCAGTTTAAGTGGGGGGGCGGGCGGGGAGCTGTTTTTT. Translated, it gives CASSLSGGAGGELFF.

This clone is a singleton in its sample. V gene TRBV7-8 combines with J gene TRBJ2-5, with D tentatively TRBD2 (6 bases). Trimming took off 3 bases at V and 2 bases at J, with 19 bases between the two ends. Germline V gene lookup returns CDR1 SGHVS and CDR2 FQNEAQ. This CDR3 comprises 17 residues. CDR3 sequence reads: CASSFHPSSGQQETQYF. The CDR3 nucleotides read TGTGCCAGCAGCTTCCACCCTAGCAGCGGGCAACAAGAGACCCAGTACTTC.